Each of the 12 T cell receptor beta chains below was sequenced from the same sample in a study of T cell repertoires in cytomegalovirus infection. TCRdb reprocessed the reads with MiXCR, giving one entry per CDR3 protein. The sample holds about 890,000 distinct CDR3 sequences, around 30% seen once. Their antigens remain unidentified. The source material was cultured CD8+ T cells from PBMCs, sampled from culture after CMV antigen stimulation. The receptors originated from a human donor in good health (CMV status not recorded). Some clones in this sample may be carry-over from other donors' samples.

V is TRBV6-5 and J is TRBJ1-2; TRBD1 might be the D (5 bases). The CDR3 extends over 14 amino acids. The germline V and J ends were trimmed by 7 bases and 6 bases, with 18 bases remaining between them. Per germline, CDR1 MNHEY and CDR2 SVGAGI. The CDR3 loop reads CASTSGRGKDGYTF. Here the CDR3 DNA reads TGTGCCAGCACCTCGGGGAGGGGAAAAGATGGCTACACCTTC.

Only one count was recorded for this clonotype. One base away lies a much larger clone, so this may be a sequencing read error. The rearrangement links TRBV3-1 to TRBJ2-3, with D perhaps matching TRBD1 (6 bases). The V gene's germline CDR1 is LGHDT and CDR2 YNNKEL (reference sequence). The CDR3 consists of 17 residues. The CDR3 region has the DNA TGTGCCAACAGCCAAGATATTATTACAGGGCGGACAGATACGCAGTATTTT. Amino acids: CANSQDIITGRTDTQYF.

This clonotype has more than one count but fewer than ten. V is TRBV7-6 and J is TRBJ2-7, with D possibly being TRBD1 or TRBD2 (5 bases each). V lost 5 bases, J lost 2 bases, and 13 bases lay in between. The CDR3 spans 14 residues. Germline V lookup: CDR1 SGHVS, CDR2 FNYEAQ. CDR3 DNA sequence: TGTGCCAGCAGCACCTCCGGGGCCCCCTACGAGCAGTACGTC. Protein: CASSTSGAPYEQYV.

The CDR3 sequence is CASSLDGREQFF. The CDR3 DNA reads as TGTGCCAGCAGCTTAGATGGCAGGGAGCAGTTCTTC. This chain uses TRBV7-8 with TRBJ2-1; D is unresolved. The length of the CDR3 is 12 residues. Germline V CDR1 and CDR2: SGHVS, FQNEAQ. The ends were cut back, 1 base at V and 10 bases at J, with 8 bases in the middle.

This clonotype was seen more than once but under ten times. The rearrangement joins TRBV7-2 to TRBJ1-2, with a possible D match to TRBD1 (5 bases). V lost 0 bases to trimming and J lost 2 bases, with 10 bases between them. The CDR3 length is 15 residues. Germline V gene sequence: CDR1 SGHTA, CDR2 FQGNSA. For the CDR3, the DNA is TGTGCCAGCAGCTTAGCGCTGGGGCAGAACTATGGCTACACCTTC. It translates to CASSLALGQNYGYTF.

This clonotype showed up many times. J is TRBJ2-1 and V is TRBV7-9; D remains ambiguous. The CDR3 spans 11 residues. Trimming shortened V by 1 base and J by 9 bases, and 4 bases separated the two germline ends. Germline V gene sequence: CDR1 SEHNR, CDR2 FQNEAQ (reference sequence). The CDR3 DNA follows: TGTGCCAGCAGCTTAGGAGTTGAGCAGTTCTTC. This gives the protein CASSLGVEQFF.

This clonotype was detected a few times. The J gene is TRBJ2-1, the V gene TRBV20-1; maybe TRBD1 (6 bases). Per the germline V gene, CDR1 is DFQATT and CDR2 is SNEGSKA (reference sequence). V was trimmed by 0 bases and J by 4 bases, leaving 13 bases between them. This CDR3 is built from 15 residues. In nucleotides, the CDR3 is TGCAGTGCTAGAGATTATGTGACAGGTTACAATGAGCAGTTCTTC. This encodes CSARDYVTGYNEQFF.

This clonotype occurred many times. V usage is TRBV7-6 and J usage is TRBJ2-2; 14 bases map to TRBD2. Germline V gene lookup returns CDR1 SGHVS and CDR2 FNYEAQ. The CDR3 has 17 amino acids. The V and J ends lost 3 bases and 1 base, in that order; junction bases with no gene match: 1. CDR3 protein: CASSFGLAGGNTGELFF. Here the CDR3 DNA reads TGTGCCAGCAGCTTCGGACTAGCGGGGGGGAACACCGGGGAGCTGTTTTTT.

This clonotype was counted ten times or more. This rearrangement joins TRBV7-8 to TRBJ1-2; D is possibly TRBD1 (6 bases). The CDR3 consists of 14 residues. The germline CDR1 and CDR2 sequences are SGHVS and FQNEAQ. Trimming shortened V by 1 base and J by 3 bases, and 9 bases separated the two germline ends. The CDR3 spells CASSLEAGDYGYTF. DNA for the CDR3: TGTGCCAGCAGCTTAGAGGCAGGGGACTATGGCTACACCTTC.

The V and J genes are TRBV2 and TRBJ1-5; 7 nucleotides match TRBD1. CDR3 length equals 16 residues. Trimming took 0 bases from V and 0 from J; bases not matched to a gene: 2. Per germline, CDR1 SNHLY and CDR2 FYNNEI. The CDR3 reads CASSEAGTVSNQPQHF. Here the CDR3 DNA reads TGTGCCAGCAGTGAAGCTGGGACAGTTAGCAATCAGCCCCAGCATTTT. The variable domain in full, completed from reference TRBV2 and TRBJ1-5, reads EPEVTQTPSHQVTQMGQEVILRCVPISNHLYFYWYRQILGQKVEFLVSFYNNEISEKSEIFDDQFSVERPDGSNFTLKIRSTKLEDSAMYFCASSEAGTVSNQPQHFGDGTRLSIL.

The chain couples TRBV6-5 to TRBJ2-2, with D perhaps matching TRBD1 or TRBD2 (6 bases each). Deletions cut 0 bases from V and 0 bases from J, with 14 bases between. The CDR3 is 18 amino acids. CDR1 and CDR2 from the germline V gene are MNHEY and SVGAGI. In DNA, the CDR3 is TGTGCCAGCAGTTACTCGAGTGGGGGGCCCCCGAACACCGGGGAGCTGTTTTTT. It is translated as CASSYSSGGPPNTGELFF.

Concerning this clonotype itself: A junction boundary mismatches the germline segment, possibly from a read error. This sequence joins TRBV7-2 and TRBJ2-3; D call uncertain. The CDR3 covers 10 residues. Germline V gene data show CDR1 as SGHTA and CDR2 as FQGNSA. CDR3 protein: CANSTHTQYF. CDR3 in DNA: TGTGCCAACAGCACACATACGCAGTATTTT.